The subject of this entry is one T cell receptor (beta chain). The antigen this receptor binds is unknown. Base qualities were left out, and no much larger clone turns up one base away. This entry belongs to a study of blood T cell repertoires in COVID-19 (dated by TCRdb to the early 2020s). Regarding the research as a whole: Samples covering the acute and convalescent phases of COVID-19 were provided by collaborators in the United States, Italy and Spain. Where HLA class I and class II types were available, the types were taken from metadata supplied by the sample provider, not from assay-based typing. The prospective study material was composed of cDNA or gDNA derived from T cells, B-cell-depleted T cells, or PBMCs. Samples came from the ongoing ImmuneRACE study (first 160 participants) plus 1,254 subjects from 6 global collaborators. The repertoires were released in a freely available public database meant as a resource for research on the immune response to SARS-CoV-2. Deeply sampled blood TCRbeta repertoires from subjects exposed to, actively infected with, or recovered from COVID-19 were included in the dataset. A de-identified subject ID, COVID-19 status, age in years and sex were almost always included in the sample metadata.

TCRbeta CDR3 regions were amplified from genomic DNA using the immunoSEQ Assay, a bias-controlled multiplex PCR. As for how the authors treated the data: Within the assay, amplification of reference gene primers was used to estimate how many nucleated cells each sample contained. To quantify the absolute abundance of each unique TCRbeta CDR3 rearrangement, sequence reads were collapsed and filtered. For each sample, productive Simpson clonality was calculated by taking the square root of Simpson's diversity index across productive rearrangements. Here the immuneACCESS table is served through TCRdb, limited to in-frame sequences with V and J called. Missing clones are a known gap in these copies; in checked studies unresolved V genes cover under half, and the rest lacks a known reason. V, J and clone size are taken as reported in that table, and D and trimming were inferred from the DNA itself. Recorded for this sample are nearly 15,000 clones; roughly 70% of them occurred a single time. Together, the top ten hold about 13% of the sample.

Paper-wide results and their limitations: Clinical and demographic metadata were provided uncurated, with the amount varying by source and participant.

Whole blood was collected in K2EDTA tubes by collaborating institutions according to the institutions' own protocols. For TCRbeta analysis, collaborator samples were shipped as frozen whole blood, as isolated PBMCs, or as DNA extracted from either sample type. The CDR3 measures 12 amino acids from cysteine to phenylalanine. Only CDR3 DNA is held: 36 bases, read in frame from base 1. At the junction V is shortened by 3 bases and J by 14 bases, with 11 bases in between. Via the germline V gene, CDR1 is SGHDN and CDR2 FVKESK. This clonotype was sampled from a man in his sixties with acute or convalescent COVID-19. Sequencing was performed on peripheral blood. The chain is encoded by TRBV14 joined to TRBJ1-6; the D gene cannot be named for sure. The nucleotide sequence reads as follows: TGTGCCAGCAGCCAGGAAGTCGGGACCCTCCACTTT. Translated, this gives CASSQEVGTLHF. Outside the CDR3, residues come from the reference TRBV14 and TRBJ1-6 proteins, so the full variable domain is: EAGVTQFPSHSVIEKGQTVTLRCDPISGHDNLYWYRRVMGKEIKFLLHFVKESKQDESGMPNNRFLAERTGGTYSTLKVQPAELEDSGVYFCASSQEVGTLHFGNGTRLTVT.